The T cell receptor (beta chain) described here comes from a study of T cell responses to AZD1222 COVID-19 vaccine. Only in-frame clones appear in the TCRdb table, and some are missing; sequencing was by immunoSEQ multiplex PCR. Of approximately 89,000 clones in the sample, around 83% were seen once. Of note for this clone: What it binds is not known.

General study points: It was only a handful of AZD1222 recipients who were seropositive at baseline.

The CDR3 extends over 15 amino acids. Germline CDR1 MNHNY, CDR2 SVGAGI (reference sequence). Trimming took 6 bases from V and 0 from J; bases not matched to a gene: 4. The genes are TRBV6-6 and TRBJ2-2; 7 bases are a match to TRBD1. Sequences were derived from peripheral blood, sampled 28 days after the second AZD1222 dose. The sequence came from an adult who received the AZD1222 COVID-19 vaccine. DNA of the CDR3: TGTGCCAGCAGCAAGGGACAGACGAACACCGGGGAGCTGTTTTTT. The encoded protein is CASSKGQTNTGELFF.